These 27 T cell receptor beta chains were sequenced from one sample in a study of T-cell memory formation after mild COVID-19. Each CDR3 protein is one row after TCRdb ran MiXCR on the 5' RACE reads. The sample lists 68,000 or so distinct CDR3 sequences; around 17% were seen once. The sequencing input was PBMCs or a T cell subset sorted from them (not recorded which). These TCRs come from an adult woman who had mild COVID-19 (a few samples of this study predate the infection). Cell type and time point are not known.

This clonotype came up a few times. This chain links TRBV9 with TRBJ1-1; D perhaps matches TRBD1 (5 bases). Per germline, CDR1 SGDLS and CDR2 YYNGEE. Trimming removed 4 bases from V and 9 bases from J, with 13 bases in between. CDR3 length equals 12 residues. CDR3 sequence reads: CASSPSPGKAFF. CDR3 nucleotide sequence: TGTGCCAGCAGCCCAAGTCCAGGGAAAGCTTTCTTT. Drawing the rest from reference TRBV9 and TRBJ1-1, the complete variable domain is DSGVTQTPKHLITATGQRVTLRCSPRSGDLSVYWYQQSLDQGLQFLIQYYNGEERAKGNILERFSAQQFPDLHSELNLSSLELGDSALYFCASSPSPGKAFFGQGTRLTVV.

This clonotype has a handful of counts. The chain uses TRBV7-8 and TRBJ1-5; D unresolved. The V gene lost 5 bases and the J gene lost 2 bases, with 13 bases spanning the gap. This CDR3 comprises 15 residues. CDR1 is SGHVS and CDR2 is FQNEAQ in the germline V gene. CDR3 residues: CASSKGRGGNQPQHF. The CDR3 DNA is TGTGCCAGCAGCAAGGGCCGCGGCGGCAATCAGCCCCAGCATTTT.

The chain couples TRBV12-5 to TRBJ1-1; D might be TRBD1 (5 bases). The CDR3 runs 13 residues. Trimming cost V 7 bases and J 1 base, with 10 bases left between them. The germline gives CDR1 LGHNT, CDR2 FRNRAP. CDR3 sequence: CASAFGANTEAFF. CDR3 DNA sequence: TGTGCTAGTGCGTTTGGGGCGAACACTGAAGCTTTCTTT.

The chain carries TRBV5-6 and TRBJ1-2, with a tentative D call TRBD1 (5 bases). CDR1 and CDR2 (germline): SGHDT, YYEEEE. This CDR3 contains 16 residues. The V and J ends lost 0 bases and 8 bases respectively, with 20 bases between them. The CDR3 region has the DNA TGTGCCAGCAGCTTGGTGAAACTGGGGCAGGGAGACGGCTACACCTTC. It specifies CASSLVKLGQGDGYTF.

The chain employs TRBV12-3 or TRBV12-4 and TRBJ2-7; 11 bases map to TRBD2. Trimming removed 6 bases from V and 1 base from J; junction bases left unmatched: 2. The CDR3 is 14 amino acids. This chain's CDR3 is CASRTSGDSYEQYF. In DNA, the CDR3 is TGTGCCAGCAGGACTAGCGGGGATTCCTACGAGCAGTACTTC.

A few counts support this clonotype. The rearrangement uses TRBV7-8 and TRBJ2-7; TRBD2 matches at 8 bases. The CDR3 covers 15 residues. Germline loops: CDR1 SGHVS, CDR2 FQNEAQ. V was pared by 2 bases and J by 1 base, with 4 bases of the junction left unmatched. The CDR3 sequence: CASSLRREGSYEQYF. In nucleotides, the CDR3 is TGTGCCAGCAGCTTACGTCGGGAGGGGTCCTACGAGCAGTACTTC.

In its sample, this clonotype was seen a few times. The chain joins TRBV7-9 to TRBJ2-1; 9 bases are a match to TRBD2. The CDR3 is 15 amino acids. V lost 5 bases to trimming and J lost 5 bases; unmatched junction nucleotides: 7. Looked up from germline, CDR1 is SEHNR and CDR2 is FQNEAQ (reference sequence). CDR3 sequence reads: CASSHGLAQDNEQFF. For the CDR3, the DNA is TGTGCCAGCAGCCACGGACTAGCGCAGGACAATGAGCAGTTCTTC. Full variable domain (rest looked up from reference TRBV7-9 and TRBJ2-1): DTGVSQNPRHKITKRGQNVTFRCDPISEHNRLYWYRQTLGQGPEFLTYFQNEAQLEKSRLLSDRFSAERPKGSFSTLEIQRTEQGDSAMYLCASSHGLAQDNEQFFGPGTRLTVL.

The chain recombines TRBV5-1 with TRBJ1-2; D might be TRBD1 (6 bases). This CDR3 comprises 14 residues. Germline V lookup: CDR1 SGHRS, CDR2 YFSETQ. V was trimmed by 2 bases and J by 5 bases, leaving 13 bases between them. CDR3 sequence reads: CASSFGTSTYGYTF. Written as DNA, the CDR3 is TGCGCCAGCAGCTTCGGGACAAGTACTTATGGCTACACCTTC.

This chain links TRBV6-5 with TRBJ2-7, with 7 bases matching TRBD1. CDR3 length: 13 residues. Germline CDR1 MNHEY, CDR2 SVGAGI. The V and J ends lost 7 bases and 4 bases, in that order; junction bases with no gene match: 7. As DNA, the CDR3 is TGTGCCAGCAAGAAGGGACAGCTTTACGAGCAGTACTTC. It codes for CASKKGQLYEQYF.

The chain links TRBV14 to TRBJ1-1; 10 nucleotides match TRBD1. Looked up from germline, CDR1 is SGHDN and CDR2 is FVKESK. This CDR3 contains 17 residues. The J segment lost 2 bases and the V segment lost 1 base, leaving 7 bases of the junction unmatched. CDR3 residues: CASSQARQGAGNTEAFF. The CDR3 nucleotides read TGTGCCAGCAGCCAAGCTCGACAGGGGGCGGGTAACACTGAAGCTTTCTTT.

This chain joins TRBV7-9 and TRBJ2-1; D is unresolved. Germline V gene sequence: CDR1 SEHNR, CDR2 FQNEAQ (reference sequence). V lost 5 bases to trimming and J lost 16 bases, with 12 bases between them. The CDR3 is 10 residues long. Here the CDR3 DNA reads TGTGCCAGCAGCCCCGGTAATTTATTCTTC. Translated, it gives CASSPGNLFF.

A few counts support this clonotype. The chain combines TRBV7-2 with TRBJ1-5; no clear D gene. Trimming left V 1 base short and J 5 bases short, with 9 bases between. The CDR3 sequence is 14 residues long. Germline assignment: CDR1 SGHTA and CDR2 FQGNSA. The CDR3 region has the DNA TGTGCCAGCAGCTTAGAGCCGGTGTATCAGCCCCAGCATTTT. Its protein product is CASSLEPVYQPQHF.

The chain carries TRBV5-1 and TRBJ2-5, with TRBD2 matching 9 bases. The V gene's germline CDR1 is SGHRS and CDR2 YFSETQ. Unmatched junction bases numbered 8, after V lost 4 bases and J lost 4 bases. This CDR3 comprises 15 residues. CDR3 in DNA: TGCGCCAGCAGCCTTCGGACTAGCGAGGGAGAGACCCAGTACTTC. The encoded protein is CASSLRTSEGETQYF.

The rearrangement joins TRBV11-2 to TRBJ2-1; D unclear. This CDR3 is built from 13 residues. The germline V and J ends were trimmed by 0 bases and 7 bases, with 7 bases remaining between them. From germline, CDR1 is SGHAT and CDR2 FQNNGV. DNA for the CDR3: TGTGCCAGCAGCTTAGAGACACTAAATGAGCAGTTCTTC. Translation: CASSLETLNEQFF.

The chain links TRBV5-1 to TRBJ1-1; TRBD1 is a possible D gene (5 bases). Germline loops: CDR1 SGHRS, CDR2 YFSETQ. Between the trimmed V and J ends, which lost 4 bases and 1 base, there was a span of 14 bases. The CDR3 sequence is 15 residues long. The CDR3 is CASSNPDTTNTEAFF. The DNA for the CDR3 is TGCGCCAGCAGCAACCCGGACACTACGAACACTGAAGCTTTCTTT.

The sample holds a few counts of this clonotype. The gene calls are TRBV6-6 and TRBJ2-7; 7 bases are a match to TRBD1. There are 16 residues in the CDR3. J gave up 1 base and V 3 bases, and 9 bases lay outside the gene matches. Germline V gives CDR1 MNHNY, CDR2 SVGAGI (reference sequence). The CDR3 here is CASSYLRSGGSYEQYF. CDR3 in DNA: TGTGCCAGCAGTTATCTTAGGTCAGGGGGATCCTACGAGCAGTACTTC.

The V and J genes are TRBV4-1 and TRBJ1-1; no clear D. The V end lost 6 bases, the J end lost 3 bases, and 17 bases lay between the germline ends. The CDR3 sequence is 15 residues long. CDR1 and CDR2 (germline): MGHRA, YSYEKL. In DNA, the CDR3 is TGCGCCAGCAGACCCGCCCCCGCGGGGTACACTGAAGCTTTCTTT. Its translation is CASRPAPAGYTEAFF.

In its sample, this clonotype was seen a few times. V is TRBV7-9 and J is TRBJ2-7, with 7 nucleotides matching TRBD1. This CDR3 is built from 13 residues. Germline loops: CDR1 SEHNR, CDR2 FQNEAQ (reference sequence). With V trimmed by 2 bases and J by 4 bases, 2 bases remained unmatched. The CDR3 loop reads CASSLPGQYEQYF. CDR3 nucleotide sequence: TGTGCCAGCAGCTTACCGGGACAGTACGAGCAGTACTTC.

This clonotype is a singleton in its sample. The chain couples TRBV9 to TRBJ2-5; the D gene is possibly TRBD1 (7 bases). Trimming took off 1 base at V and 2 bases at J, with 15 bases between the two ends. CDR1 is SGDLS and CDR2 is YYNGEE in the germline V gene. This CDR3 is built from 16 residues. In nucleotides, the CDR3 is TGTGCCAGCAGCGTATTTGCGGGACAGACACAAGAGACCCAGTACTTC. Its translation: CASSVFAGQTQETQYF.

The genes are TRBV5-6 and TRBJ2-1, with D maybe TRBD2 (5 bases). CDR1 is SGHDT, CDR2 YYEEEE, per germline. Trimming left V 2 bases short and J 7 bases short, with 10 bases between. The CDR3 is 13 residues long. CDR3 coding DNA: TGTGCCAGCAGCTTAAGCCCGGGAAATGAGCAGTTCTTC. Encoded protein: CASSLSPGNEQFF.

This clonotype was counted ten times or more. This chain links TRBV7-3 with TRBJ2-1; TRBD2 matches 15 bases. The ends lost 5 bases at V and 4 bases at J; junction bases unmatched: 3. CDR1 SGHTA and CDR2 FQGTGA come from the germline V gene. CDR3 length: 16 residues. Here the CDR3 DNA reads TGTGCCAGCAGCCTGGGGACTAGCGGGGGGTACAATGAGCAGTTCTTC. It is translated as CASSLGTSGGYNEQFF.

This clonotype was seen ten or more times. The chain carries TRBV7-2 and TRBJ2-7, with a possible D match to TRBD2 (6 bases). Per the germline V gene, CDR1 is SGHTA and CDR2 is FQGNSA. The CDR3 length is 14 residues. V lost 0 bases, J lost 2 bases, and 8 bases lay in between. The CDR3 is CASSLAGLTYEQYF. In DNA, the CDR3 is TGTGCCAGCAGCTTAGCGGGACTCACCTACGAGCAGTACTTC.

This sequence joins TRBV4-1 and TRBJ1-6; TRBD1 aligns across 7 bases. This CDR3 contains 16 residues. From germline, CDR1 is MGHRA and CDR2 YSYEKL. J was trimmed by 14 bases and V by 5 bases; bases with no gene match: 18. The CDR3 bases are TGCGCCAGCAGCAACCGTCAGGGGGTTGAGACTGGGACCCTCCACTTT. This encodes CASSNRQGVETGTLHF.

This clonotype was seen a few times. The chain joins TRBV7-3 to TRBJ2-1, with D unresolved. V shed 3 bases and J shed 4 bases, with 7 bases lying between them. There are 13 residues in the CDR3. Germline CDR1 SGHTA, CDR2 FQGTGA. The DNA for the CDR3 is TGTGCCAGCAGCTTCACTGGGTACAATGAGCAGTTCTTC. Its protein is CASSFTGYNEQFF. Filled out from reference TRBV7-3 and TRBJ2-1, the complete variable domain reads GAGVSQTPSNKVTEKGKYVELRCDPISGHTALYWYRQSLGQGPEFLIYFQGTGAADDSGLPNDRFFAVRPEGSVSTLKIQRTERGDSAVYLCASSFTGYNEQFFGPGTRLTVL.

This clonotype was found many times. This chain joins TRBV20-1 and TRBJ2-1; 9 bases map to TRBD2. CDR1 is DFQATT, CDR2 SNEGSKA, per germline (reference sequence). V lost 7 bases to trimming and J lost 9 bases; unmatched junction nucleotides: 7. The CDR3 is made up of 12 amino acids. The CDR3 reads CSGVSGSVEQFF. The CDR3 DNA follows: TGCAGTGGGGTTAGCGGGAGCGTTGAGCAGTTCTTC.

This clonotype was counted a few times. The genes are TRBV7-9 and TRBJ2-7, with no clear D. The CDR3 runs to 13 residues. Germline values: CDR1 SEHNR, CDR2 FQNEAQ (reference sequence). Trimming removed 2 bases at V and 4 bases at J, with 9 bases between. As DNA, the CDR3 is TGTGCCAGCAGCTTAAGTTCTCGGTACGAGCAGTACTTC. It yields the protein CASSLSSRYEQYF. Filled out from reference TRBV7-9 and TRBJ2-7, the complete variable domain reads DTGVSQNPRHKITKRGQNVTFRCDPISEHNRLYWYRQTLGQGPEFLTYFQNEAQLEKSRLLSDRFSAERPKGSFSTLEIQRTEQGDSAMYLCASSLSSRYEQYFGPGTRLTVT.

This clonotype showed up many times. The CDR3 protein is CASSLSSGGYSHNEQFF. In DNA, the CDR3 is TGTGCCAGCAGCTTAAGTAGCGGGGGGTATTCCCACAATGAGCAGTTCTTC. This chain links TRBV7-8 with TRBJ2-1; TRBD2 matches 10 bases. CDR3 length: 17 amino acids. The germline gives CDR1 SGHVS, CDR2 FQNEAQ. V dropped 2 bases and J dropped 5; count of bases not matched to a gene: 9.